The present T cell receptor beta chain was sequenced within a study of T-cell memory formation after mild COVID-19. Study-level information: Most TCR clusters belonged to a single donor. Study-level results: A subset of responding clones appeared in pre-infection memory, suggesting cross-reactive memory joined. Second-wave clones with a day 37 peak had unconfirmed SARS-CoV-2 specificity. CD4/CD8 balance characterized clones contracting day 15 to 85, and CD4+ skew characterized later expanders.

This clonotype was detected a few times. Its antigen is not known. In TCRdb, the 5' RACE reads were re-called with MiXCR into one record per CDR3 protein. The sample holds 300,000 to 400,000 distinct CDR3 sequences; approximately 15% are singletons and the top ten take 22%. Trimming left V 1 base short and J 5 bases short, with 12 bases between. CDR1 is DFQATT and CDR2 is SNEGSKA in the germline V gene (reference sequence). The CDR3 spans 14 residues. The receptor was derived from a man aged 18 to 30 who had mild COVID-19 (a few samples of this study predate the infection). Cell type and time point are not known. The sequencing sample was made of PBMCs or a T cell subset sorted from them (not recorded which). V and J are TRBV20-1 and TRBJ1-5; D is ambiguous. The CDR3 DNA reads as TGCAGTGCTAGAGGCGGCGGCGGGGATCAGCCCCAGCATTTT. It specifies CSARGGGGDQPQHF.